The 5 T cell receptor beta chains given below trace back to one sample, sequenced in a study of shared clonotypes between healthy human individuals (dated by TCRdb to 2018 to 2021). Library prep was done by the immunoSEQ multiplex PCR assay. TCRdb mirrors the immuneACCESS table, restricted to in-frame sequences. Some clones are absent from its copies; in checked studies, under half trace to an unresolved V gene, and the reason for the others is unknown. The sample records a few million clones, 95% of which are singletons. Together, the top ten hold 0.1% to 0.15% of the sample. Specimen: naive CD4+ T cells sorted from blood. This specimen's cell subset or site label, interpreted: CD45RA+ positively selected. The origin of the receptors is a man between 18 and 29 years old in good health.

The chain employs TRBV29-1 and TRBJ2-3; 9 positions match TRBD1. Trimming took 2 bases from V and 2 from J; bases not matched to a gene: 17. The CDR3 sequence is 19 residues long. CDR1 is SQVTM, CDR2 ANQGSEA, per germline. The CDR3 region has the DNA TGCAGCGTTGAAAAGCGATTCCGGGGCCGGGACAGGGTCACAGATACGCAGTATTTT. This encodes CSVEKRFRGRDRVTDTQYF.

This chain uses TRBV4-3 with TRBJ2-6, with D possibly matching TRBD2 (5 bases). Trimming stripped 4 bases from V and 2 bases from J, with 9 bases between. Germline loops: CDR1 LGHNA, CDR2 YSLEER. This CDR3 has 15 residues. CDR3 in amino acids: CASSPVEAGANVLTF. The CDR3 DNA follows: TGCGCCAGCAGCCCCGTGGAGGCTGGGGCCAACGTCCTGACTTTC.

This clone was counted only a few times. The V and J genes are TRBV10-3 and TRBJ2-7; 11 bases map to TRBD1. Germline V gives CDR1 ENHRY, CDR2 SYGVKD. The CDR3 covers 15 residues. The V and J ends lost 4 bases and 6 bases, in that order; junction bases with no gene match: 8. The chain's CDR3 is CAISGPGQGVPEQYF. For the CDR3, the DNA is TGTGCCATCAGTGGACCGGGACAGGGGGTTCCCGAGCAGTACTTC.

The chain carries TRBV10-1 and TRBJ1-2; no clear D gene. Per germline, CDR1 WNHNN and CDR2 SYGVQD (reference sequence). The CDR3 is 13 residues long. V lost 2 bases to trimming and J lost 3 bases, with 7 bases between them. The chain's CDR3 is CASSELPDYGYTF. Here the CDR3 DNA reads TGCGCCAGCAGTGAGCTTCCAGACTATGGCTACACCTTC.

About this clone: The same CDR3 is also encoded by other DNA sequences in this sample. The rearrangement links TRBV6-1 to TRBJ2-7; D unresolved. The germline gives CDR1 MNHNS, CDR2 SASEGT. The CDR3 covers 11 residues. The V end lost 5 bases, the J end lost 2 bases, and 4 bases lay between the germline ends. The CDR3 DNA is TGTGCCAGCAGTAGTGCCTACGAGCAGTACTTC. Amino acid sequence: CASSSAYEQYF.